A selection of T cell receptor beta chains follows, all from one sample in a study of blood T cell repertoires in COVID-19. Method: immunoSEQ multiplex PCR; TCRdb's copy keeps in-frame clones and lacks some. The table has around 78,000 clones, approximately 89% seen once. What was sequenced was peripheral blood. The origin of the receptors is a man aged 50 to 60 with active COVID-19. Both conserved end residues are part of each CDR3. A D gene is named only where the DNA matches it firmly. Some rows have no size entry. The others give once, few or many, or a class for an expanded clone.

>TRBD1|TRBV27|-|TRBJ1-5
TGTGCCAGCAGTTTATGGGCAACAGGGGGGGATCAGCCCCAGCATTTT
CASSLWATGGDQPQHF
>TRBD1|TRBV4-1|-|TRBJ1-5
TGCGCCAGCAGCCAGGACAGGGCCGACCAGCCCCAGCATTTT
CASSQDRADQPQHF
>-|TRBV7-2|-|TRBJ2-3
TGTGCCAGCAGCTTAGCTTCTGGGGGGTCGACAGATACGCAGTATTTT
CASSLASGGSTDTQYF
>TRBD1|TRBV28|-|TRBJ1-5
TGTGCCAGCAGATCCGGACAGGGGGACAATCAGCCCCAGCATTTT
CASRSGQGDNQPQHF
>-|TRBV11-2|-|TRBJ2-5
TGTGCCAGCAGCCTGAGGGAGACCCAGTACTTC
CASSLRETQYF
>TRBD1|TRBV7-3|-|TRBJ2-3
TGTGCCAGCAGCTTAGCCCCCCCGGGACAGGGGGCAGATACGCAGTATTTT
CASSLAPPGQGADTQYF
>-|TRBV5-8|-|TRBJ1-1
TGTGCCAGCAGCTTCCTTATAGGGGGGAACACTGAAGCTTTCTTT
CASSFLIGGNTEAFF
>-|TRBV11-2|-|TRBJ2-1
TGTGCCAGCAGCTTAGAGCTTTCCGCGAACTCCTACAATGAGCAGTTCTTC
CASSLELSANSYNEQFF
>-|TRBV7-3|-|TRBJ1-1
TGTGCCAGCAGCCTTTCGAACACTGAAGCTTTCTTT
CASSLSNTEAFF
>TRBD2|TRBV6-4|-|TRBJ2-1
TGTGCCAGCAGTCCCCTAGCGGACGAACGGTACAATGAGCAGTTCTTC
CASSPLADERYNEQFF
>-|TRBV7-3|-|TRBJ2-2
TGTGCCAGCAGCTCCCAGCGGACCGGGGAGCTGTTTTTT
CASSSQRTGELFF
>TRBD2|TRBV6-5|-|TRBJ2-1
TGTGCCAGCAGTTACATCTCAGCGGGAGGCCGAAATGAGCAGTTCTTC
CASSYISAGGRNEQFF
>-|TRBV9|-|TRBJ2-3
TGTGCCAGCGGGCCCCGCATTGATACGCAGTATTTT
CASGPRIDTQYF
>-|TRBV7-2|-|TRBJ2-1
TGTGCCAGCAGCAATAGCGGATACTCCTACAATGAGCAGTTCTTC
CASSNSGYSYNEQFF
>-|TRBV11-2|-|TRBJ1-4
TGTGCCAGCAGTCAGGGGACGGGTAATGAAAAACTGTTTTTT
CASSQGTGNEKLFF
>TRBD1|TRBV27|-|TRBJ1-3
TGTGCCAGCGGATACGGGACAGCCGCTGGAAACACCATATATTTT
CASGYGTAAGNTIYF
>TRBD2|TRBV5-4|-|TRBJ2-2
TGTGCCAGCAGCCGGAACCCCACTAGCGCCGGCGGGGAGCTGTTTTTT
CASSRNPTSAGGELFF
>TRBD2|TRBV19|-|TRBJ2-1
TGTGCCAGTAGTATACTCAGCGGGAGAGGGAACAATGAGCAGTTCTTC
CASSILSGRGNNEQFF
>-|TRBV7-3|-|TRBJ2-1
TGTGCCAGCAGCTCCCCCCCAGTCAATGAGCAGTTCTTC
CASSSPPVNEQFF
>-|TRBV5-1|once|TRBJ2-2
TGCGCCAGCAGGAGAGTCGCAGGGGACGGTGGGGAGCTGTTTTTT
CASRRVAGDGGELFF
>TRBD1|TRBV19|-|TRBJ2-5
TGTGCCAGTAATGATAGGAGACAGGGAGAGACCCAGTACTTC
CASNDRRQGETQYF
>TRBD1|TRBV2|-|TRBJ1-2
TGTGCCAGCAACCCGGACAGGGGGCGCGATCATGGCTACACCTTC
CASNPDRGRDHGYTF
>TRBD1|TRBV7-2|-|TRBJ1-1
TGTGCCAGCAGGCTAGGACAGGGAGCCACTGAAGCTTTCTTT
CASRLGQGATEAFF
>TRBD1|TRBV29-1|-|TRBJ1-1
TGCAGCGTTTTGTCAGGGGGAAACACTGAAGCTTTCTTT
CSVLSGGNTEAFF
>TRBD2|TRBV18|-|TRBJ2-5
TGTGCCAGCTCACCCAGGACTAGCGGGAGGCAAGAGACCCAGTACTTC
CASSPRTSGRQETQYF
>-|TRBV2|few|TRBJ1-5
TGTGCCAGCAGATTGGGGGGGACAAACGCGGAACCCCAGCATTTT
CASRLGGTNAEPQHF
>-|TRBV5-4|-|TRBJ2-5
TGTGCCAGCAGCTTGCCGACCGGGAACACCCAAGAGACCCAGTACTTC
CASSLPTGNTQETQYF
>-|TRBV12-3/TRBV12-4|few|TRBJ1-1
TGTGCCAGCAGTTTTTCTAGGGGGACTGAAGCTTTCTTT
CASSFSRGTEAFF
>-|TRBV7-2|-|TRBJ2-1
TGTGCCAGCAGCGCCCGCAGAGGGATTGGTGAGCAGTTCTTC
CASSARRGIGEQFF
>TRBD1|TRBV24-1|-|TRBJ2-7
TGTGCCACCAGTGATGCGGACAGGGGTGGTGAGCAGTACTTC
CATSDADRGGEQYF
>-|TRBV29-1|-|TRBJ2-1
TGCAGCGCCTGCCCAGCCTACAATGAGCAGTTCTTC
CSACPAYNEQFF
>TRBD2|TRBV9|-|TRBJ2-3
TGTGCCAGCAGCGTAACTAGCGGGGTGTCAGATACGCAGTATTTT
CASSVTSGVSDTQYF
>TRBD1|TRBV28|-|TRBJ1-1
TGTGCCAGCAGTTTGTGGACAGGGGCCTCAACTGAAGCTTTCTTT
CASSLWTGASTEAFF
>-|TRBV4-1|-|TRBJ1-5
TGCGCCAGCAGCCAAGCGGGAAACAGGGATAGCAATCAGCCCCAGCATTTT
CASSQAGNRDSNQPQHF
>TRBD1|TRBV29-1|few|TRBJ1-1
TGCAGCGTAGCTAGACAGGGGAACACTGAAGCTTTCTTT
CSVARQGNTEAFF
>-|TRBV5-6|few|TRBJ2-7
TGTGCCAGCAGCTTTAGGAGGGGGCTCGACTACGAGCAGTACTTC
CASSFRRGLDYEQYF
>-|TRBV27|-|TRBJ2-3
TGTGCCAGCAGTACAGTTAGCACAGATACGCAGTATTTT
CASSTVSTDTQYF
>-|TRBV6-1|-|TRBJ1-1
TGTGCCAGCAGTGAAGGAGACAGAGCCGAAGCTTTCTTT
CASSEGDRAEAFF
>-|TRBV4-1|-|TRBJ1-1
TGCGCCAGCAGCCAAGACTTGAACACTGAAGCTTTCTTT
CASSQDLNTEAFF
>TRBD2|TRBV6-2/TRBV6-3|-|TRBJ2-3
TGTGCCAGCAGTTCTCGGACTAGCGGGAGCCCCCTAGGGTACGCGCAGTATTTT
CASSSRTSGSPLGYAQYF
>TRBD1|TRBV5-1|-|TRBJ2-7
TGCGCCAGCAGCTCCTCGGGACAGGAGTTCTCCTACGAGCAGTACTTC
CASSSSGQEFSYEQYF
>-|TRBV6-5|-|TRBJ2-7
TGTGCCAGCAGCTCCACAGGCCGGTACGAGCAGTACTTC
CASSSTGRYEQYF
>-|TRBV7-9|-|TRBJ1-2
TGTGCCAGCAGCCCGACGACGGGTTTCGATGGCTACACCTTC
CASSPTTGFDGYTF
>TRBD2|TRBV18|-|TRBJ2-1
TGTGCCAGCTCACCCGCCTCGCGGGGGGATTACAATGAGCAGTTCTTC
CASSPASRGDYNEQFF
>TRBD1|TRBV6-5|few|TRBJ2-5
TGTGCCAGCAGTTCCCGACAGGGGTCGGGAGAGACCCAGTACTTC
CASSSRQGSGETQYF
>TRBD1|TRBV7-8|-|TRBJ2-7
TGTGCCAGCAGCGCACGCCGGGACAGGGGGGCCTACGAGCAGTACTTC
CASSARRDRGAYEQYF
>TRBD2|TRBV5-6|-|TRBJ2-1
TGTGCCAGCAGCCTACTAGCGGGGGGGCCATTGGGTGAGCAGTTCTTC
CASSLLAGGPLGEQFF
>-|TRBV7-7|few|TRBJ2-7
TGTGCTGGAACGTCAAGGGGTTCCTACGAGCAGTACTTC
CAGTSRGSYEQYF
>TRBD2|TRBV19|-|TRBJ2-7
TGTGCCAGTAGTATCGGCGTCGCTAGCGGGTCCTACGAGCAGTACTTC
CASSIGVASGSYEQYF
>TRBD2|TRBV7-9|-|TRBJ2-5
TGTGCCAGCAGCTTAAACGGGGGGGTGCTGGAGACCCAGTACTTC
CASSLNGGVLETQYF
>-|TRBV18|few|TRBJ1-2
TGTGCCAGCTCACCCTCGGGGAAAGGGACATATGGCTACACCTTC
CASSPSGKGTYGYTF
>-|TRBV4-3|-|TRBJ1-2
TGCGCCAGCAGCCAAGATCTGAACAGGGAGTATGGCTACACCTTC
CASSQDLNREYGYTF
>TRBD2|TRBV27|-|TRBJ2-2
TGTGCCAGCAGTCCGACCCGAGGGACTATAAACACCGGGGAGCTGTTTTTT
CASSPTRGTINTGELFF